The rows below give T cell receptor beta chains drawn from one sample of a study of follicular helper T cells after annual influenza vaccination. The method was immunoSEQ multiplex PCR; TCRdb's version includes in-frame clones alone and lacks a portion of them. The profile shows under 15,000 clones, roughly three quarters of them singletons. Here the sequenced sample was CXCR5+ CD38- circulating T follicular helper cells from blood, taken on the day of influenza vaccination. The receptors stem from an adult who received the influenza vaccine. Both conserved end residues are part of each CDR3. The order of the fields is V gene, clone size, J gene, D gene, CDR3 protein, CDR3 DNA. The D gene is left open where the match is weak. Size values are once, few and many counts, or a class for expanded clones, and some rows have none.

V gene: TRBV15
clone size: NA
J gene: TRBJ2-1
D gene: NA
CDR3 protein: CATSRDDQGRGEQFF
CDR3 DNA: TGTGCCACCAGCAGAGATGACCAGGGTAGGGGTGAGCAGTTCTTC

V gene: TRBV7-9
clone size: NA
J gene: TRBJ2-1
D gene: NA
CDR3 protein: CASSKSATHNEQFF
CDR3 DNA: TGTGCCAGCAGCAAATCGGCTACCCACAATGAGCAGTTCTTC

V gene: TRBV18
clone size: NA
J gene: TRBJ2-4
D gene: NA
CDR3 protein: CASSRLESSAKNIQYF
CDR3 DNA: TGTGCCAGCTCACGACTCGAGAGTAGTGCCAAAAACATTCAGTACTTC

V gene: TRBV7-9
clone size: NA
J gene: TRBJ1-1
D gene: TRBD1
CDR3 protein: CASSFSGGWPFF
CDR3 DNA: TGTGCCAGCAGCTTCTCAGGGGGCTGGCCTTTCTTT

V gene: TRBV6-6
clone size: once
J gene: TRBJ2-5
D gene: NA
CDR3 protein: CASTRSRTEGTQYF
CDR3 DNA: TGTGCCAGCACCCGCTCGAGGACGGAAGGGACCCAGTACTTC

V gene: TRBV2
clone size: NA
J gene: TRBJ2-3
D gene: TRBD1
CDR3 protein: CASSYGTGEDTQYF
CDR3 DNA: TGTGCCAGCAGTTATGGGACAGGGGAGGATACGCAGTATTTT

V gene: TRBV11-2
clone size: NA
J gene: TRBJ2-5
D gene: NA
CDR3 protein: CASSIGETQYF
CDR3 DNA: TGTGCCAGCAGCATCGGGGAGACCCAGTACTTC

V gene: TRBV7-9
clone size: NA
J gene: TRBJ2-3
D gene: NA
CDR3 protein: CASSALLGLSTDTQYF
CDR3 DNA: TGTGCCAGCAGCGCCCTACTAGGGCTAAGCACAGATACGCAGTATTTT

V gene: TRBV9
clone size: NA
J gene: TRBJ2-3
D gene: TRBD2
CDR3 protein: CASSAGTSGRTDTQYF
CDR3 DNA: TGTGCCAGCAGCGCCGGGACTAGCGGGCGCACAGATACGCAGTATTTT

V gene: TRBV6-1
clone size: once
J gene: TRBJ1-2
D gene: NA
CDR3 protein: CASSEGGLLINGYTF
CDR3 DNA: TGTGCCAGCAGTGAAGGCGGACTGTTGATTAATGGCTACACCTTC

V gene: TRBV27
clone size: NA
J gene: TRBJ1-2
D gene: NA
CDR3 protein: CASSLNAASSSRGYTF
CDR3 DNA: TGTGCCAGCAGCCTAAATGCAGCCTCTTCTTCTAGGGGCTACACCTTC

V gene: TRBV6-1
clone size: NA
J gene: TRBJ2-7
D gene: NA
CDR3 protein: CASSAQVSYEQYF
CDR3 DNA: TGTGCCAGCAGTGCCCAGGTCTCCTACGAGCAGTACTTC

V gene: TRBV5-6
clone size: NA
J gene: TRBJ2-5
D gene: NA
CDR3 protein: CASWLKGRQETQYF
CDR3 DNA: TGTGCCAGCTGGTTAAAGGGTCGGCAAGAGACCCAGTACTTC

V gene: TRBV6-5
clone size: few
J gene: TRBJ1-2
D gene: TRBD1
CDR3 protein: CASSPNTGADYGYTF
CDR3 DNA: TGTGCCAGCAGTCCGAATACAGGGGCGGACTATGGCTACACCTTC

V gene: TRBV7-9
clone size: NA
J gene: TRBJ2-5
D gene: TRBD1
CDR3 protein: CASSPSRTGEETQYF
CDR3 DNA: TGTGCCAGCAGCCCGAGCCGGACAGGGGAAGAGACCCAGTACTTC

V gene: TRBV2
clone size: NA
J gene: TRBJ1-4
D gene: NA
CDR3 protein: CASSESVNEKLFF
CDR3 DNA: TGTGCCAGCAGTGAATCTGTGAATGAAAAACTGTTTTTT

V gene: TRBV6-1
clone size: few
J gene: TRBJ2-3
D gene: TRBD2
CDR3 protein: CATSGLAGGDTQYF
CDR3 DNA: TGTGCCACCAGCGGACTAGCGGGGGGAGATACGCAGTATTTT

V gene: TRBV7-8
clone size: few
J gene: TRBJ1-1
D gene: NA
CDR3 protein: CASSFLGANTEAFF
CDR3 DNA: TGTGCCAGCAGCTTTTTAGGGGCGAACACTGAAGCTTTCTTT

V gene: TRBV7-9
clone size: NA
J gene: TRBJ2-3
D gene: NA
CDR3 protein: CASSLGTNAGDTQYF
CDR3 DNA: TGTGCCAGCAGCTTAGGGACTAACGCGGGGGATACGCAGTATTTT

V gene: TRBV6-5
clone size: NA
J gene: TRBJ2-5
D gene: NA
CDR3 protein: CASSPARGTQYF
CDR3 DNA: TGTGCCAGCAGCCCCGCCAGGGGGACCCAGTACTTC